This T cell receptor beta chain originates from a study of Tregs in tolerant kidney transplant recipients. Per the germline V gene, CDR1 is SNHLY and CDR2 is FYNNEI. The CDR3 length is 14 residues. V was shortened by 1 base and J by 2 bases, with 8 bases between the two germline ends. Notes on the study in general: No direct test of biological reproducibility was done here.

Assay: immunoSEQ multiplex PCR; the TCRdb copy retains only in-frame clones and omits some. The sample lists some 47,000 clones; approximately 89% were seen once. This clone was seen only once. The target antigen is unknown. Recipients received nonmyeloablative bone marrow transplants from related graft donors, with transient mixed chimerism. The source was CD8+ T cells from blood (PBMCs), collected 12 months after the transplant. This TCR was recovered from a human patient who received a combined kidney and bone marrow transplant. T cells may partly derive from the graft donor. The V gene is TRBV2, the J gene TRBJ2-5, with D uncertain. The CDR3 bases are TGTGCCAGCAGTGAAGGTGGAGTACAAGAGACCCAGTACTTC. This codes for CASSEGGVQETQYF.